One and the same sample provided the 30 T cell receptor beta chains below, sequenced in a study of blood T cells in healthy people across ages. PCR was performed a second time for about 6 to 12 cycles using a sample-barcoded 5' primer and a J-beta primer mix. MiXCR, applied by TCRdb to the 5' RACE reads, yields one record per CDR3 protein. The sample lists about 680,000 distinct CDR3 sequences; 45% to 50% were seen once. Sequenced sample: blood. The receptors derive from a woman aged 55-69 years in good health.

This rearrangement joins TRBV20-1 to TRBJ2-1; 8 bases map to TRBD2. Germline V CDR1 and CDR2: DFQATT, SNEGSKA (reference sequence). V gave up 2 bases and J gave up 7 bases; unmatched junction bases: 7. The CDR3 is 14 residues long. CDR3 coding DNA: TGCAGTGCTAGAAGAGCGGGAGTTGAGAATGAGCAGTTCTTC. Translation gives CSARRAGVENEQFF.

The chain has TRBV20-1 and TRBJ1-6; possible D gene TRBD1, 6 bases. The V gene's germline CDR1 is DFQATT and CDR2 SNEGSKA (reference sequence). The CDR3 has 14 residues. The V and J ends lost 3 bases and 7 bases respectively, with 13 bases between them. The CDR3 DNA sequence: TGCAGTGCTAGTAAGGGACACGACAATTCACCCCTCCACTTT. Translating gives CSASKGHDNSPLHF.

The chain is built from TRBV27 and TRBJ2-1; TRBD2 agrees at 7 bases. There are 16 residues in the CDR3. With 6 bases clipped from V and 2 bases from J, the junction kept 10 bases outside the gene matches. Germline-derived CDR1 and CDR2 are MNHEY and SMNVEV (reference sequence). CDR3 region: CASSPSFGTTYNEQFF. The DNA of the CDR3 is TGTGCCAGCAGCCCCTCCTTCGGGACTACCTACAATGAGCAGTTCTTC.

The V gene is TRBV3-1, the J gene TRBJ2-1; 10 bases match TRBD2. The V gene's germline CDR1 is LGHDT and CDR2 YNNKEL (reference sequence). This CDR3 has 15 residues. The V gene end was trimmed by 3 bases and the J gene end by 6 bases; junction bases not matched to a gene: 5. The CDR3 nucleotides are TGTGCCAGCAGCCATTCTAGCGGGAGAGGCAATGAGCAGTTCTTC. Translated: CASSHSSGRGNEQFF.

The chain uses TRBV9 and TRBJ2-4; D perhaps matches TRBD1 (6 bases). Trimming left V 4 bases short and J 13 bases short, with 24 bases between. This CDR3 region has 15 residues. Germline V gives CDR1 SGDLS, CDR2 YYNGEE. The CDR3: CASSTHPGRGSEQYF. In DNA form, the CDR3 reads TGTGCCAGCAGCACACACCCGGGCAGGGGTAGTGAGCAGTACTTC. Full variable domain (rest looked up from reference TRBV9 and TRBJ2-4): DSGVTQTPKHLITATGQRVTLRCSPRSGDLSVYWYQQSLDQGLQFLIQYYNGEERAKGNILERFSAQQFPDLHSELNLSSLELGDSALYFCASSTHPGRGSEQYFGAGTRLSVL.

This clonotype was detected a few times. This rearrangement joins TRBV7-2 to TRBJ1-3, with a possible D match to TRBD1 (5 bases). V was trimmed by 4 bases and J by 0 bases, leaving 10 bases between them. The CDR3 spans 15 residues. Germline V gene sequence: CDR1 SGHTA, CDR2 FQGNSA. CDR3 nucleotide sequence: TGTGCCAGCAGCTGGGGACCGAACTCTGGAAACACCATATATTTT. It codes for CASSWGPNSGNTIYF.

V is TRBV6-6 and J is TRBJ1-4; 8 bases align to TRBD1. In germline, CDR1 is MNHNY, CDR2 SVGAGI (reference sequence). The V and J ends lost 6 bases and 1 base, in that order; junction bases with no gene match: 10. The CDR3 spans 17 residues. The CDR3 bases are TGTGCCAGCAGCTCACAGGGGGGGGACAGAACTAATGAAAAACTGTTTTTT. This encodes CASSSQGGDRTNEKLFF.

This rearrangement joins TRBV29-1 to TRBJ2-5; 11 nucleotides line up with TRBD1. CDR1 SQVTM and CDR2 ANQGSEA come from the germline V gene. The CDR3 covers 13 residues. V was pared by 3 bases and J by 5 bases, with 2 bases of the junction left unmatched. CDR3 coding DNA: TGCAGCGTTGACCGGGACAGGGGGGAGACCCAGTACTTC. Its translation is CSVDRDRGETQYF. Filled out from reference TRBV29-1 and TRBJ2-5, the complete variable domain reads SAVISQKPSRDICQRGTSLTIQCQVDSQVTMMFWYRQQPGQSLTLIATANQGSEATYESGFVIDKFPISRPNLTFSTLTVSNMSPEDSSIYLCSVDRDRGETQYFGPGTRLLVL.

V gene TRBV12-3 or TRBV12-4 combines with J gene TRBJ1-2; possibly TRBD1 for D (6 bases). V gave up 6 bases and J gave up 3 bases, with 26 bases separating them. The CDR3 extends over 18 amino acids. The CDR3 region has the DNA TGTGCCAGCAGGCTGGGACAAGGGAGTACCTCTAGCGACTATGGCTACACCTTC. It yields the protein CASRLGQGSTSSDYGYTF.

This clonotype was detected a few times. The chain uses TRBV11-3 and TRBJ2-3; possibly TRBD2 for D (6 bases). The CDR3 length is 15 residues. In germline, CDR1 is SGHNT, CDR2 YENEEA. V lost 3 bases, J lost 8 bases, and 18 bases lay in between. The CDR3 coding sequence is TGTGCCAGCAGCTTGGGGGGAGGCCCCGATGGTACGCAGTATTTT. Residues: CASSLGGGPDGTQYF.

The chain employs TRBV29-1 and TRBJ2-1; the D is unclear. In germline, CDR1 is SQVTM, CDR2 ANQGSEA. V dropped 1 base and J dropped 2 bases, with 6 bases sitting between them. The CDR3 is made up of 13 amino acids. CDR3 region: CSVEGGTYNEQFF. The DNA for the CDR3 is TGCAGCGTTGAAGGCGGAACCTACAATGAGCAGTTCTTC.

This chain links TRBV6-5 with TRBJ2-1; D may be TRBD1 or TRBD2 (7 bases each). CDR1 MNHEY and CDR2 SVGAGI come from the germline V gene. Trimming removed 8 bases from V and 4 bases from J, with 15 bases in between. The CDR3 has 14 residues. CDR3 protein: CASQGGEAYNEQFF. The CDR3 region has the DNA TGTGCCAGCCAGGGGGGGGAAGCTTACAATGAGCAGTTCTTC.

Only a few counts were recorded for this clonotype. The chain joins TRBV29-1 to TRBJ1-2; D not certain. Germline values: CDR1 SQVTM, CDR2 ANQGSEA. V shed 6 bases and J shed 4 bases, with 12 bases lying between them. The CDR3 contains 12 residues. CDR3 sequence (DNA): TGCAGCGTCCAACGCGGCCCCTATGGCTACACCTTC. Protein: CSVQRGPYGYTF.

The chain has TRBV29-1 and TRBJ2-3; TRBD1 matches at 9 bases. Germline-derived CDR1 and CDR2 are SQVTM and ANQGSEA. V was pared by 5 bases and J by 3 bases, with 6 bases of the junction left unmatched. There are 14 residues in the CDR3. The CDR3 bases are TGCAGCGTTTGGGACAGGGAAGGGACAGATACGCAGTATTTT. Its translation is CSVWDREGTDTQYF.

This chain connects TRBV20-1 to TRBJ1-2; the match to TRBD1 covers 7 bases. J gave up 4 bases and V 5 bases, and 7 bases lay outside the gene matches. In germline, CDR1 is DFQATT, CDR2 SNEGSKA (reference sequence). The CDR3 contains 13 residues. This CDR3 reads CSAGVDRAYGYTF. DNA of the CDR3: TGCAGTGCTGGGGTAGACAGGGCCTATGGCTACACCTTC.

The chain carries TRBV5-1 and TRBJ2-3; 12 bases are shared with TRBD2. The CDR3 length is 15 residues. The germline V gene encodes CDR1 SGHRS and CDR2 YFSETQ. The J segment lost 7 bases and the V segment lost 3 bases, leaving 6 bases of the junction unmatched. DNA for the CDR3: TGCGCCAGCAGCTCGACTAGCGGGAGTCGTTATACGCAGTATTTT. Translation: CASSSTSGSRYTQYF.

CDR3 residues: CAISESRQARGRGIHEQYF. Written as DNA, the CDR3 is TGTGCCATCAGTGAGTCGAGGCAGGCGAGGGGCAGAGGCATCCACGAGCAGTACTTC. The chain couples TRBV10-3 to TRBJ2-4; D may be TRBD1 or TRBD2 (5 bases each). The J call is doubtful: the DNA matches TRBJ2-7 better. The CDR3 is 19 residues long. Germline V CDR1 and CDR2: ENHRY, SYGVKD.

For this clonotype: The junction shows a germline mismatch at one end, possibly a read error. The V gene is TRBV7-8, the J gene TRBJ2-7; 13 bases are shared with TRBD2. The CDR3 contains 18 residues. Germline CDR1 reads SGHVS; CDR2 reads FQNEAQ. The CDR3: CAGSYHRLAGGVDYEQYF. The CDR3 DNA reads TGTGCCGGCAGCTACCATAGACTAGCGGGAGGAGTAGACTACGAGCAGTACTTC. Filled out from reference TRBV7-8 and TRBJ2-7, the complete variable domain reads GAGVSQSPRYKVAKRGQDVALRCDPISGHVSLFWYQQALGQGPEFLTYFQNEAQLDKSGLPSDRFFAERPEGSVSTLKIQRTQQEDSAVYLCAGSYHRLAGGVDYEQYFGPGTRLTVT.

V gene TRBV2 combines with J gene TRBJ2-1; 10 nucleotides align to TRBD2. Germline-derived CDR1 and CDR2 are SNHLY and FYNNEI. CDR3 length: 15 amino acids. V shed 2 bases, J shed 6 bases, and the junction held 4 bases outside the gene matches. CDR3 in DNA: TGTGCCAGCAGTGAACCTAGCGGGAGATTCAATGAGCAGTTCTTC. Its protein product is CASSEPSGRFNEQFF. Full variable domain (outside the CDR3, taken from reference TRBV2 and TRBJ2-1): EPEVTQTPSHQVTQMGQEVILRCVPISNHLYFYWYRQILGQKVEFLVSFYNNEISEKSEIFDDQFSVERPDGSNFTLKIRSTKLEDSAMYFCASSEPSGRFNEQFFGPGTRLTVL.

The rearrangement links TRBV6-5 to TRBJ2-3; TRBD1 matches 9 bases. The CDR3 runs to 16 residues. V gave up 2 bases and J gave up 6 bases; unmatched junction bases: 9. CDR1 and CDR2 from the germline V gene are MNHEY and SVGAGI. The CDR3 region is CASSYRGTGRSDTQYF. In DNA form, the CDR3 reads TGTGCCAGCAGTTACCGGGGGACAGGGAGATCGGATACGCAGTATTTT.

Only one count was recorded for this clonotype. A read error may account for a junction end that differs from germline. The rearrangement links TRBV12-3 or TRBV12-4 to TRBJ2-1, with a weak D call TRBD2 (6 bases). The CDR3 has 11 amino acids. CDR3 coding DNA: TGTGTCAGCAGTACTAGCCTTGAGCAGTTCTTC. The encoded protein is CVSSTSLEQFF.

The chain is built from TRBV5-1 and TRBJ2-1; 7 positions match TRBD2. Trimming took 0 bases from V and 11 from J; bases not matched to a gene: 11. Germline V lookup: CDR1 SGHRS, CDR2 YFSETQ. This CDR3 has 15 residues. This CDR3 reads CASSLVSGPPGKQFF. The DNA for the CDR3 is TGCGCCAGCAGCTTGGTTAGCGGGCCCCCTGGAAAGCAGTTCTTC.

The chain uses TRBV27 and TRBJ1-4; 7 bases fit TRBD1. In germline, CDR1 is MNHEY, CDR2 SMNVEV (reference sequence). V shed 6 bases, J shed 7 bases, and the junction held 5 bases outside the gene matches. This CDR3 is built from 13 residues. Here the CDR3 reads CASRRGPVEKLFF. CDR3 bases: TGTGCCAGCAGGAGGGGGCCTGTTGAAAAACTGTTTTTT.

This sequence joins TRBV5-5 and TRBJ2-5; 7 bases map to TRBD2. The CDR3 spans 15 residues. Looked up from germline, CDR1 is SGHKS and CDR2 is YYEKEE (reference sequence). V dropped 0 bases and J dropped 2; count of bases not matched to a gene: 4. This chain's CDR3 is CASSLEGTTQETQYF. CDR3 DNA sequence: TGTGCCAGCAGCTTGGAGGGGACTACTCAAGAGACCCAGTACTTC. Full variable domain (missing parts from reference TRBV5-5 and TRBJ2-5): DAGVTQSPTHLIKTRGQQVTLRCSPISGHKSVSWYQQVLGQGPQFIFQYYEKEERGRGNFPDRFSARQFPNYSSELNVNALLLGDSALYLCASSLEGTTQETQYFGPGTRLLVL.

This rearrangement joins TRBV20-1 to TRBJ2-3; D unclear. V lost 0 bases and J lost 2, with 18 bases in between. The CDR3 extends over 17 amino acids. Germline assignment: CDR1 DFQATT and CDR2 SNEGSKA (reference sequence). CDR3 sequence: CSARDSRAFPHTDTQYF. CDR3 DNA sequence: TGCAGTGCTAGAGATTCACGGGCTTTTCCCCACACAGATACGCAGTATTTT.

This chain links TRBV20-1 with TRBJ2-1; unclear D gene. V lost 1 base to trimming and J lost 14 bases, with 15 bases between them. Germline CDR1 and CDR2: DFQATT and SNEGSKA (reference sequence). The CDR3 consists of 12 residues. The DNA for the CDR3 is TGCAGTGCTAGAGTGGTTGGTAGCTCAAAGTTCTTC. This codes for CSARVVGSSKFF.

The V call is TRBV12-3 or TRBV12-4, the J call TRBJ2-5, with D possibly TRBD1 on 6 matching bases. The V end lost 6 bases, the J end lost 11 bases, and 19 bases lay between the germline ends. The CDR3 is made up of 13 amino acids. Here the CDR3 DNA reads TGTGCCAGCAGCACCGGACAGTACAATGAGCAGTACTTC. It yields the protein CASSTGQYNEQYF.

V is TRBV10-3 and J is TRBJ2-5; D is unresolved. Germline V lookup: CDR1 ENHRY, CDR2 SYGVKD. The CDR3 contains 12 residues. V shed 0 bases and J shed 5 bases, with 4 bases lying between them. The CDR3 region is CAISESDETQYF. The CDR3 nucleotides read TGTGCCATCAGTGAGTCGGACGAGACCCAGTACTTC.

This clonotype was picked up one time. The CDR3 coding sequence is TGTGCCAGCAGCTCCGCACCCGGGATACCCTACGAGCAGTACTTC. Protein: CASSSAPGIPYEQYF. The chain recombines TRBV7-2 with TRBJ2-7; tentative D call: TRBD2 (5 bases). This CDR3 is 15 amino acids long. The germline V gene has CDR1 SGHTA and CDR2 FQGNSA. V dropped 4 bases and J dropped 2 bases, with 15 bases sitting between them.

This clonotype appeared a few times. The rearrangement links TRBV7-2 to TRBJ2-7; a weak D match, TRBD1 (5 bases). Germline CDR1 is SGHTA and CDR2 is FQGNSA. V was pared by 3 bases and J by 3 bases, with 15 bases between. The length of the CDR3 is 15 residues. For the CDR3, the DNA is TGTGCCAGCAGCTTCGACCAGGGAAGTGGCTACGAGCAGTACTTC. It translates to CASSFDQGSGYEQYF.